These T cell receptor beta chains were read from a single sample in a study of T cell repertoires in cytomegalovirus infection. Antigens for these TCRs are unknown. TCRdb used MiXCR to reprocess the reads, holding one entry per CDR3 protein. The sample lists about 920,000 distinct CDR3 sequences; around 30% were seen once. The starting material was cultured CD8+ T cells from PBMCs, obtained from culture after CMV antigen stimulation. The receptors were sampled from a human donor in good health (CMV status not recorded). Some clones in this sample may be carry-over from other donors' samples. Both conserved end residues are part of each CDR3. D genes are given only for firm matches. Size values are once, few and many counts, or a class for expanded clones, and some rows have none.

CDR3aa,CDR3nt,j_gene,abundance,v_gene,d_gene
CASSVGMWAGGTGELFF,TGTGCCAGCAGCGTAGGAATGTGGGCAGGGGGCACCGGGGAGCTGTTTTTT,TRBJ2-2,NA,TRBV9,TRBD1
CASSYWSETQYF,TGTGCCAGCAGTTACTGGAGCGAGACCCAGTACTTC,TRBJ2-5,NA,TRBV6-2/TRBV6-3,NA
CASSLGQGIWGSYNEQFF,TGCGCCAGCAGCTTGGGACAGGGAATCTGGGGATCCTACAATGAGCAGTTCTTC,TRBJ2-1,few,TRBV5-1,TRBD1
CASSLVPYEAFF,TGTGCCAGCAGCTTAGTTCCATACGAAGCTTTCTTT,TRBJ1-1,NA,TRBV7-8,NA
CASSIPGQDEAFF,TGTGCCAGCAGCATTCCGGGACAGGATGAAGCTTTCTTT,TRBJ1-1,NA,TRBV5-3,TRBD1
CASSVGTDTQYF,TGTGCCAGCAGCGTCGGCACAGATACGCAGTATTTT,TRBJ2-3,many,TRBV9,NA
CASNNGGGGDTQYF,TGTGCCAGCAACAACGGGGGGGGCGGGGATACGCAGTATTTT,TRBJ2-3,NA,TRBV6-6,TRBD2
CASSPGQGGNGYTF,TGTGCCAGCAGTCCTGGACAGGGAGGAAATGGCTACACCTTC,TRBJ1-2,NA,TRBV28,TRBD1
CASKPDRAFYEQFF,TGCGCCAGCAAACCGGACAGGGCATTCTATGAGCAGTTCTTC,TRBJ2-1,few,TRBV4-3,TRBD1
CASSHGLADTYEQFF,TGTGCCAGCAGCCATGGACTAGCGGATACCTATGAGCAGTTCTTC,TRBJ2-1,few,TRBV7-9,TRBD2
CASSQTGRKNYGYTF,TGTGCCAGTAGTCAAACAGGGCGGAAGAACTATGGCTACACCTTC,TRBJ1-2,few,TRBV19,NA
CASSLARSGGGTHEQYF,TGTGCCAGCAGCTTAGCGCGGTCAGGCGGAGGGACCCACGAGCAGTACTTC,TRBJ2-7,many,TRBV7-2,NA
CASSERGQPQHF,TGTGCCAGCAGTGAACGAGGTCAGCCCCAGCATTTT,TRBJ1-5,few,TRBV6-1,NA
CASTGRRGAYNEQFF,TGTGCCAGCACCGGGAGGAGGGGGGCCTACAATGAGCAGTTCTTC,TRBJ2-1,NA,TRBV2,NA
CAIGTGLSYEQYF,TGTGCCATCGGGACAGGGTTGTCCTACGAGCAGTACTTC,TRBJ2-7,once,TRBV6-6,TRBD1
CSASPTSDVQYF,TGCAGTGCTAGCCCAACTAGCGACGTGCAGTATTTT,TRBJ2-3,NA,TRBV20-1,TRBD2
CASSLRLAGGISYEQYF,TGTGCCAGCAGCTTAAGGCTAGCGGGGGGGATCTCCTACGAGCAGTACTTC,TRBJ2-7,few,TRBV11-2,TRBD2
CASSLVRDMKFQADTQYF,TGTGCCAGCAGCTTAGTCAGGGACATGAAATTTCAGGCAGATACGCAGTATTTT,TRBJ2-3,few,TRBV7-9,NA
CASSMTGNSPLHF,TGTGCCAGCAGCATGACAGGGAATTCACCCCTCCACTTT,TRBJ1-6,few,TRBV7-6,TRBD1
CASSVDGDMNTEAFF,TGTGCCAGCAGCGTAGATGGGGACATGAACACTGAAGCTTTCTTT,TRBJ1-1,NA,TRBV9,NA
CASNLLGGGYTDTQYF,TGTGCCAGCAACCTACTCGGCGGGGGGTATACAGATACGCAGTATTTT,TRBJ2-3,many,TRBV7-2,TRBD2
CASSEEGGWSNTEAFF,TGTGCCAGCAGTGAAGAGGGGGGATGGTCGAACACTGAAGCTTTCTTT,TRBJ1-1,few,TRBV6-1,NA
CASSEAGLAGSHTDTQYF,TGTGCCAGCAGTGAAGCGGGACTAGCGGGGAGCCACACAGATACGCAGTATTTT,TRBJ2-3,few,TRBV6-1,TRBD2
CATGSNYGYTF,TGCGCCACCGGATCTAACTATGGCTACACCTTC,TRBJ1-2,NA,TRBV4-1,NA
CSVRSTEQFF,TGCAGCGTTCGATCTACTGAGCAGTTCTTC,TRBJ2-1,NA,TRBV29-1,NA
CASGLRSSTGKTQYF,TGTGCTAGTGGTTTGAGATCTAGCACGGGGAAGACCCAGTACTTC,TRBJ2-5,few,TRBV12-5,NA
CAGSPPASYNEQFF,TGTGCCGGCAGTCCGCCCGCCTCCTACAATGAGCAGTTCTTC,TRBJ2-1,NA,TRBV12-3/TRBV12-4,NA
CASTFTSGGLNEQFF,TGTGCCAGCACCTTTACTAGCGGGGGTCTCAATGAGCAGTTCTTC,TRBJ2-1,NA,TRBV6-5,TRBD2
CASSNGGATEAFF,TGTGCCAGCAGCAACGGGGGGGCGACTGAAGCTTTCTTT,TRBJ1-1,few,TRBV6-5,NA